The 18 T cell receptor beta chains given below trace back to one sample, sequenced in a study of T cell clones after liver transplantation. Clones were read by immunoSEQ multiplex PCR, and TCRdb kept only the in-frame ones, dropping some. This sample has 60,000 or so clones, with more than 70% found just once. Sequenced here: CD4+ T cells from blood, sampled at the 22-month timepoint. The receptors originated from a human patient who received a liver transplant. Some T cells may be provided by the graft donor.

V gene TRBV7-6 combines with J gene TRBJ1-3; 9 bases match TRBD1. J lost 4 bases, V lost 4 bases, and 17 bases had no gene match. This CDR3 has 19 residues. Germline loops: CDR1 SGHVS, CDR2 FNYEAQ. The CDR3 DNA reads TGTGCCAGCAGCTCCTCCCCCCTCACCGGGACAGGGCTCGGAAACACCATATATTTT. It is translated as CASSSSPLTGTGLGNTIYF.

The V call is TRBV6-1, the J call TRBJ1-1, with TRBD1 matching over 8 bases. Losses at the gene ends were 2 bases for V and 10 bases for J; bases not matched to a gene: 15. Germline V gene lookup returns CDR1 MNHNS and CDR2 SASEGT. The CDR3 consists of 16 residues. CDR3 nucleotides: TGTGCCAGCAGTGAATCGGGAGGGTGGACAGGGAAGGGAGCTTTCTTT. Encoded protein: CASSESGGWTGKGAFF.

This clone was detected once. The chain uses TRBV29-1 and TRBJ1-1, with a weak D call TRBD1 (6 bases). Germline lookup yields CDR1 SQVTM and CDR2 ANQGSEA. This CDR3 comprises 11 residues. V was clipped by 6 bases and J by 11 bases, with 16 bases between them. The CDR3 reads CSVDDRSRAFF. CDR3 DNA: TGCAGCGTCGATGACAGGTCCAGGGCTTTCTTT.

V usage is TRBV14 and J usage is TRBJ1-2, with TRBD1 identical over 7 bases. Germline CDR1 and CDR2: SGHDN and FVKESK. J was trimmed by 3 bases and V by 3 bases; bases with no gene match: 1. This CDR3 is built from 13 residues. CDR3 in amino acids: CASSQGTDYGYTF. Here the CDR3 DNA reads TGTGCCAGCAGCCAGGGGACAGACTATGGCTACACCTTC.

V usage is TRBV7-2 and J usage is TRBJ2-7, with 8 nucleotides matching TRBD1. The CDR3 length is 14 residues. In germline, CDR1 is SGHTA, CDR2 FQGNSA. Trimming took 4 bases from V and 4 from J; bases not matched to a gene: 6. The chain's CDR3 is CASSSTTGAYEQYF. The CDR3 nucleotides are TGTGCCAGCAGCTCAACGACAGGGGCATACGAGCAGTACTTC.

V and J are TRBV6-1 and TRBJ1-1; weak D call: TRBD1 (6 bases). V was shortened by 7 bases and J by 5 bases, with 14 bases between the two germline ends. In germline, CDR1 is MNHNS, CDR2 SASEGT. This CDR3 is built from 13 residues. The CDR3 sequence: CASKGGAPTEAFF. As DNA, the CDR3 is TGTGCCAGCAAGGGGGGGGCTCCAACTGAAGCTTTCTTT.

The chain employs TRBV30 and TRBJ1-6, with a tentative D call TRBD1 (5 bases). The CDR3 runs 13 residues. Germline V gene data show CDR1 as GTSNPN and CDR2 as SVGIG (reference sequence). Trimming pared 4 bases from V and 7 bases from J, leaving 11 bases between. CDR3 nucleotides: TGTGCCTGGATGGAACAGGTGAATTCACCCCTCCACTTT. Amino acid sequence: CAWMEQVNSPLHF.

The CDR3 region has the DNA TGTGCCAGCAGCTTTGACGGGTCGGGAAACACCATATATTTT. Translated, it gives CASSFDGSGNTIYF. This chain connects TRBV11-2 to TRBJ1-3; D ambiguous. The CDR3 is made up of 14 amino acids. The V and J ends lost 3 bases and 4 bases respectively, with 10 bases between them. Germline assignment: CDR1 SGHAT and CDR2 FQNNGV.

The gene calls are TRBV7-2 and TRBJ2-5, with D perhaps matching TRBD2 (7 bases). Germline CDR1 reads SGHTA; CDR2 reads FQGNSA. Trimming removed 5 bases at V and 5 bases at J, with 18 bases between. The CDR3 is 15 amino acids. The CDR3 DNA follows: TGTGCCAGCAGCCGTCTTGGGGGGGGCGGGGAGACCCAGTACTTC. Its protein is CASSRLGGGGETQYF. Looking up the rest from reference TRBV7-2 and TRBJ2-5 gives the full variable domain: GAGVSQSPSNKVTEKGKDVELRCDPISGHTALYWYRQSLGQGLEFLIYFQGNSAPDKSGLPSDRFSAERTGGSVSTLTIQRTQQEDSAVYLCASSRLGGGGETQYFGPGTRLLVL.

This chain connects TRBV28 to TRBJ1-6, with a possible D match to TRBD1 (6 bases). Germline V gene sequence: CDR1 MDHEN, CDR2 SYDVKM. CDR3 size: 16 residues. V lost 2 bases and J lost 4, with 12 bases in between. This CDR3 reads CASSLRAGDYNSPLHF. CDR3 in DNA: TGTGCCAGCAGTTTACGGGCAGGGGATTATAATTCACCCCTCCACTTT.

This chain uses TRBV6-5 with TRBJ1-2; no definite D call. Trimming left V 2 bases short and J 2 bases short, with 15 bases between. The V gene's germline CDR1 is MNHEY and CDR2 SVGAGI. There are 16 residues in the CDR3. This CDR3 is CASSYRQTGLNYGYTF. In DNA, the CDR3 is TGTGCCAGCAGTTACCGGCAAACCGGCCTCAACTATGGCTACACCTTC.

The rearrangement links TRBV5-1 to TRBJ2-1, with TRBD2 identical over 11 bases. The germline V gene encodes CDR1 SGHRS and CDR2 YFSETQ. Germline trimming cut 8 bases from V and 7 bases from J; bases unmatched to any gene: 8. The CDR3 spans 14 residues. The DNA of the CDR3 is TGCGCCAGTTTAGCGGGGGGGCCGGCAAATGAGCAGTTCTTC. This gives the protein CASLAGGPANEQFF. The whole variable domain, filled in from reference TRBV5-1 and TRBJ2-1, reads KAGVTQTPRYLIKTRGQQVTLSCSPISGHRSVSWYQQTPGQGLQFLFEYFSETQRNKGNFPGRFSGRQFSNSRSEMNVSTLELGDSALYLCASLAGGPANEQFFGPGTRLTVL.

In its sample, this clone was seen a few times. The CDR3 loop is CANSPGGSSYEQYF. The CDR3 coding sequence is TGTGCCAACTCCCCAGGGGGGAGCTCCTACGAGCAGTACTTC. The V gene is TRBV28, the J gene TRBJ2-7, with D possibly matching TRBD1 (7 bases). V was pared by 10 bases and J by 0 bases, with 16 bases between. This CDR3 region has 14 residues. The germline gives CDR1 MDHEN, CDR2 SYDVKM.

The rearrangement links TRBV12-1 to TRBJ1-1. TRBV12-1 is assigned pseudogene status. This CDR3 has 13 residues. The CDR3 here is CASSAGGNTEAFF. CDR3 sequence (DNA): TGTGCCAGCAGCGCCGGGGGGAACACTGAAGCTTTCTTT.

This sequence joins TRBV30 and TRBJ2-5, with D uncertain. Trimming removed 4 bases from V and 7 bases from J, with 13 bases in between. This CDR3 comprises 12 residues. Germline assignment: CDR1 GTSNPN and CDR2 SVGIG (reference sequence). CDR3 in amino acids: CAWKGPLGTQYF. As DNA, the CDR3 is TGTGCCTGGAAGGGTCCCCTGGGGACCCAGTACTTC.

Here the CDR3 reads CASSQILAGGLYEQYF. CDR3 nucleotide sequence: TGCGCCAGCAGCCAGATACTAGCGGGGGGACTTTACGAGCAGTACTTC. V usage is TRBV4-1 and J usage is TRBJ2-7, with 12 nucleotides matching TRBD2. Per germline, CDR1 MGHRA and CDR2 YSYEKL. Germline trimming cut 3 bases from V and 4 bases from J; bases unmatched to any gene: 7. The length of the CDR3 is 16 residues.

This clone has just a few counts. This sequence joins TRBV7-2 and TRBJ1-5; 7 positions agree with TRBD1. The CDR3 loop spans 14 amino acids. With 6 bases clipped from V and 5 bases from J, the junction kept 7 bases outside the gene matches. Germline CDR1 is SGHTA and CDR2 is FQGNSA. The CDR3 spells CASRGRQGDQPQHF. CDR3 DNA sequence: TGTGCCAGCAGGGGAAGACAGGGTGATCAGCCCCAGCATTTT.

The chain employs TRBV25-1 and TRBJ2-4, with 9 bases that match TRBD2. V lost 3 bases, J lost 2 bases, and 5 bases stayed unmatched. Germline CDR1 MGHDK, CDR2 SYGVNS. This CDR3 spans 16 amino acids. The CDR3 spells CASSDSGGGTKNIQYF. CDR3 bases: TGTGCCAGCAGTGATAGCGGGGGCGGGACCAAAAACATTCAGTACTTC.